Here is one T cell receptor (beta chain) with its context. The antigen is unknown. This record belongs to a study of T cell responses to AZD1222 COVID-19 vaccine. Study-wide points: Most donors were white British and more were female, and clonal diversity was possibly underestimated.

Assay: immunoSEQ multiplex PCR; the TCRdb copy retains only in-frame clones and omits some. The table lists 95,000 to 150,000 clones, 90% of them singletons. The material sequenced was peripheral blood, taken on day 0 of AZD1222 vaccination. The source of this sequence is an adult in good health.

DNA of the CDR3: TGTGCCAGCAGTGTTGGCGGGGGAGAAAAACTGTTTTTT. It specifies CASSVGGGEKLFF. The chain employs TRBV2 and TRBJ1-4, with TRBD1 as a possible D gene (5 bases). The ends were cut back, 4 bases at V and 8 bases at J, with 11 bases in the middle. Germline V gene data show CDR1 as SNHLY and CDR2 as FYNNEI. The CDR3 contains 13 residues.